A selection of T cell receptor beta chains follows, all from one sample in a study of CD8 T cells in Susac syndrome. Each CDR3 protein is one row after TCRdb ran MiXCR on the immunoSEQ multiplex PCR reads. The table shows about 200,000 distinct CDR3 sequences, with 75% to 95% occurring only once. Input material: CD4+ T cells from PBMCs. All receptors derive from a human donor with Susac syndrome. Each CDR3 is given with its conserved first and last residue. Each record gives: V gene, J gene, D gene, clone size, CDR3 protein, CDR3 DNA. D genes are given only for firm matches. Some rows have no size entry. The others give once, few or many, or a class for an expanded clone.

V: TRBV3-1
J: TRBJ1-1
D: NA
size: NA
CDR3: CASSYLGSFTEAFF
DNA: TGTGCCAGCAGCTACTTGGGGAGTTTCACTGAAGCTTTCTTT

V: TRBV7-2
J: TRBJ1-2
D: NA
size: NA
CDR3: CASSLSVREDGYTF
DNA: TGTGCCAGCAGCTTATCGGTCAGAGAGGATGGCTACACCTTC

V: TRBV20-1
J: TRBJ2-6
D: NA
size: NA
CDR3: CSARTAGANVLTF
DNA: TGCAGTGCTAGGACAGCTGGGGCCAACGTCCTGACTTTC

V: TRBV30
J: TRBJ1-2
D: TRBD1
size: NA
CDR3: CAWSKDRGLIYGYTF
DNA: TGTGCCTGGAGTAAAGACAGGGGGCTCATCTATGGCTACACCTTC

V: TRBV5-5
J: TRBJ2-3
D: TRBD2
size: NA
CDR3: CASSMTSGGLTDTQYF
DNA: TGTGCCAGCAGCATGACTAGCGGGGGCCTCACAGATACGCAGTATTTT

V: TRBV9
J: TRBJ2-3
D: NA
size: NA
CDR3: CASSVGGLRGDTQYF
DNA: TGTGCCAGCAGCGTAGGAGGACTCCGGGGGGATACGCAGTATTTT

V: TRBV6-5
J: TRBJ1-1
D: NA
size: NA
CDR3: CACREGNTEAFF
DNA: TGTGCCTGCCGCGAAGGAAACACTGAAGCTTTCTTT

V: TRBV7-2
J: TRBJ1-5
D: NA
size: NA
CDR3: CASSPEIQINQPQHF
DNA: TGTGCCAGCAGCCCCGAAATACAGATCAATCAGCCCCAGCATTTT

V: TRBV5-4
J: TRBJ1-1
D: NA
size: NA
CDR3: CASTTGFMNTEAFF
DNA: TGTGCCAGCACTACGGGTTTCATGAACACTGAAGCTTTCTTT

V: TRBV2
J: TRBJ1-5
D: NA
size: NA
CDR3: CASSESEPNQPQHF
DNA: TGTGCCAGCAGTGAATCAGAGCCGAATCAGCCCCAGCATTTT

V: TRBV10-3
J: TRBJ1-2
D: NA
size: NA
CDR3: CAISERVGYIGYTF
DNA: TGTGCCATCAGTGAGAGAGTCGGCTACATTGGCTACACCTTC

V: TRBV7-9
J: TRBJ2-2
D: NA
size: NA
CDR3: CASSSAGGGNTGELFF
DNA: TGTGCCAGCAGCTCAGCCGGAGGGGGCAACACCGGGGAGCTGTTTTTT

V: TRBV6-6
J: TRBJ1-2
D: NA
size: NA
CDR3: CASITGDHYGYTF
DNA: TGTGCCAGCATTACCGGGGATCACTATGGCTACACCTTC

V: TRBV20-1
J: TRBJ2-1
D: TRBD1
size: NA
CDR3: CSARDPQGDNEQFF
DNA: TGCAGTGCTAGAGATCCGCAGGGGGACAATGAGCAGTTCTTC

V: TRBV20-1
J: TRBJ2-2
D: NA
size: once
CDR3: CSAQAPTSGELFF
DNA: TGCAGTGCTCAGGCCCCAACTTCCGGGGAGCTGTTTTTT

V: TRBV20-1
J: TRBJ2-7
D: TRBD1
size: NA
CDR3: CSARPRTGGSYEQYF
DNA: TGCAGTGCTAGACCCCGGACAGGGGGCTCCTACGAGCAGTACTTC

V: TRBV9
J: TRBJ1-2
D: NA
size: NA
CDR3: CASSATNQMGGYTF
DNA: TGTGCCAGCAGCGCAACAAACCAAATGGGTGGCTACACCTTC

V: TRBV6-5
J: TRBJ2-5
D: TRBD2
size: few
CDR3: CASSYGLAGFIETQYF
DNA: TGTGCCAGCAGTTACGGTCTAGCGGGATTTATTGAGACCCAGTACTTC

V: TRBV7-9
J: TRBJ2-3
D: TRBD2
size: NA
CDR3: CASPSGIAGDTQYF
DNA: TGTGCCAGCCCTAGCGGGATAGCGGGAGATACGCAGTATTTT

V: TRBV5-4
J: TRBJ2-2
D: NA
size: once
CDR3: CASSFTGLENTGELFF
DNA: TGTGCCAGCAGCTTCACCGGACTGGAGAACACCGGGGAGCTGTTTTTT

V: TRBV6-5
J: TRBJ1-3
D: TRBD1
size: NA
CDR3: CAGSYSGTGLHGNTIYF
DNA: TGTGCCGGCAGTTACTCAGGGACAGGGTTGCATGGAAACACCATATATTTT

V: TRBV7-8
J: TRBJ1-2
D: TRBD1
size: NA
CDR3: CASSLDRGRAGYTF
DNA: TGTGCCAGCAGCTTAGACAGGGGGCGGGCTGGCTACACCTTC

V: TRBV27
J: TRBJ1-5
D: NA
size: NA
CDR3: CASKVGGESNQPQHF
DNA: TGTGCCAGCAAGGTCGGGGGCGAGAGCAATCAGCCCCAGCATTTT

V: TRBV9
J: TRBJ2-3
D: NA
size: once
CDR3: CASSVDVTDTQYF
DNA: TGTGCCAGCAGCGTAGACGTAACAGATACGCAGTATTTT

V: TRBV24-1
J: TRBJ2-5
D: TRBD1
size: NA
CDR3: CATSEPTGDRGGETQYF
DNA: TGTGCCACCAGTGAACCCACTGGGGACAGGGGAGGAGAGACCCAGTACTTC